The 8 T cell receptor beta chains in this list originate from one sample, sequenced in a study of T cell repertoires in cytomegalovirus infection. TCRdb reanalysed the reads using MiXCR and keeps one entry per CDR3 protein. The table shows about 250,000 distinct CDR3 sequences, with more than 9% occurring only once. Sample: PBMCs. Receptor source: a human donor in good health (CMV status not recorded). Some clones in this sample may be carry-over from other donors' samples.

At least ten counts were recorded for this clonotype. J is TRBJ2-5 and V is TRBV7-2; the match to TRBD1 covers 8 bases. CDR3 size: 16 residues. Germline V gene sequence: CDR1 SGHTA, CDR2 FQGNSA. J was trimmed by 2 bases and V by 1 base; bases with no gene match: 6. CDR3 in amino acids: CASSLVGTGPQETQYF. Written as DNA, the CDR3 is TGTGCCAGCAGCTTAGTGGGGACAGGTCCACAAGAGACCCAGTACTTC.

In the case of this clonotype: This is likely a read error, given that the CDR3 carries no conserved phenylalanine or tryptophan at its end. The gene calls are TRBV5-1 and TRBJ2-5, with unresolved D. This CDR3 comprises 14 residues. V was cut by 0 bases and J by 1 base, with 7 bases left in between. Per the germline V gene, CDR1 is SGHRS and CDR2 is YFSETQ. As DNA, the CDR3 is TGCGCCAGCAGCTTGGGGACGGTCCAAGAGACCCAGTACTCC. This codes for CASSLGTVQETQYS.

This clonotype has more than one count but fewer than ten. This chain links TRBV15 with TRBJ2-5; either TRBD1 or TRBD2 may supply D (6 bases each). Germline V CDR1 and CDR2: LNHNV, YYDKDF (reference sequence). The CDR3 spans 15 residues. The V and J ends lost 0 bases and 1 base respectively, with 9 bases between them. CDR3 loop: CATSRDRGPQETQYF. CDR3 nucleotide sequence: TGTGCCACCAGCAGAGATCGGGGGCCCCAAGAGACCCAGTACTTC.

This clonotype came up many times. The chain uses TRBV28 and TRBJ1-1, with D tentatively TRBD1 (5 bases). Germline V CDR1 and CDR2: MDHEN, SYDVKM. The CDR3 is 14 residues long. Deletions cut 5 bases from V and 4 bases from J, with 14 bases between. CDR3 nucleotide sequence: TGTGCCAGCAGTATCTTAGGGGCCGGCACTGAAGCTTTCTTT. This gives the protein CASSILGAGTEAFF.

This clonotype was detected only a few times. V usage is TRBV6-5 and J usage is TRBJ2-4; 12 positions match TRBD2. This CDR3 has 16 amino acids. Losses at the gene ends were 0 bases for V and 6 bases for J; bases not matched to a gene: 3. Germline V gene lookup returns CDR1 MNHEY and CDR2 SVGAGI. The CDR3 region has the DNA TGTGCCAGCAGTTACTCCGGGACTAGCGGGCTAAACATTCAGTACTTC. Residues: CASSYSGTSGLNIQYF.

This clonotype was seen ten or more times. The CDR3 nucleotides read TGTGCCACCATAACCCAGGAGAAGAACACTGAAGCTTTCTTT. As protein: CATITQEKNTEAFF. The chain couples TRBV28 to TRBJ1-1; the D is unclear. The germline V gene encodes CDR1 MDHEN and CDR2 SYDVKM. The CDR3 is made up of 14 amino acids. V lost 10 bases to trimming and J lost 1 base, with 16 bases between them.

This clonotype has a handful of counts. V and J are TRBV28 and TRBJ1-2, with TRBD1 as a possible D gene (6 bases). Trimming pared 5 bases from V and 4 bases from J, leaving 20 bases between. The CDR3 totals 16 residues. Germline-derived CDR1 and CDR2 are MDHEN and SYDVKM. CDR3 nucleotide sequence: TGTGCCAGCAGTCCCCCCATACAGGGAAGTGGCTATGGCTACACCTTC. Amino acids: CASSPPIQGSGYGYTF.

This clonotype was found many times. The J gene is TRBJ2-7, the V gene TRBV29-1; D possibly matches TRBD1 or TRBD2 (7 bases each). CDR3 length equals 14 residues. V was cut by 4 bases and J by 2 bases, with 15 bases left in between. Germline V lookup: CDR1 SQVTM, CDR2 ANQGSEA. The CDR3 DNA reads as TGCAGCGTTGGGCGACAGGGAGGGACCTACGAGCAGTACTTC. Translating gives CSVGRQGGTYEQYF.